A selection of T cell receptor beta chains follows, all from one sample in a study of CD4 T cells in relation to SARS-CoV-2 and coronaviruses. Data came from immunoSEQ multiplex PCR; TCRdb stores just in-frame clones and leaves some out. The sample lists some 65,000 clones, about nine tenths occurring once. Sequencing used memory CD4+ T cells from PBMCs. All receptors come from a human donor in good health. CDR3s include the opening cysteine and the closing phenylalanine or tryptophan. The D gene is left open where the match is weak. Some rows mark clone size as missing; the rest say once, few, many or name a class of expanded clone.

D: -; V: TRBV27; size: -; J: TRBJ2-7; length: 17; CDR3: CASSPGIVEGNPYEQYF; DNA: TGTGCCAGCAGCCCGGGGATTGTAGAGGGCAACCCCTACGAGCAGTACTTC
D: -; V: TRBV3-1/TRBV3-2; size: once; J: TRBJ2-5; length: 14; CDR3: CASSQGTTQETQYF; DNA: TGTGCCAGCAGCCAAGGGACTACTCAAGAGACCCAGTACTTC
D: TRBD1; V: TRBV2; size: -; J: TRBJ1-1; length: 16; CDR3: CASSDEDRGPNTEAFF; DNA: TGTGCCAGCAGTGATGAGGACAGGGGACCGAACACTGAAGCTTTCTTT
D: TRBD2; V: TRBV5-5; size: -; J: TRBJ2-5; length: 16; CDR3: CASSLGASGGEETQYF; DNA: TGTGCCAGCAGCTTGGGGGCTAGCGGAGGGGAAGAGACCCAGTACTTC
D: TRBD2; V: TRBV9; size: -; J: TRBJ2-3; length: 16; CDR3: CASSVIAGGARDTQYF; DNA: TGTGCCAGCAGCGTGATAGCGGGGGGGGCCCGGGATACGCAGTATTTT
D: TRBD1; V: TRBV2; size: -; J: TRBJ2-3; length: 14; CDR3: CASTRQGGADTQYF; DNA: TGTGCCAGCACCAGACAGGGGGGGGCAGATACGCAGTATTTT
D: TRBD1; V: TRBV3-1/TRBV3-2; size: -; J: TRBJ2-7; length: 15; CDR3: CASSQTGAPRVEQYF; DNA: TGTGCCAGCAGCCAGACAGGGGCCCCCCGGGTCGAGCAGTACTTC
D: -; V: TRBV28; size: -; J: TRBJ2-5; length: 13; CDR3: CASSEDGRETQYF; DNA: TGTGCCAGCAGTGAAGACGGGAGAGAGACCCAGTACTTC
D: -; V: TRBV19; size: -; J: TRBJ2-7; length: 13; CDR3: CASSEKVNYEQYF; DNA: TGTGCCAGTAGTGAAAAGGTAAACTACGAGCAGTACTTC
D: -; V: TRBV27; size: few; J: TRBJ2-3; length: 16; CDR3: CASSLNAGVPTDTQYF; DNA: TGTGCCAGCAGTTTAAACGCCGGGGTCCCCACAGATACGCAGTATTTT
D: -; V: TRBV7-3; size: -; J: TRBJ2-3; length: 14; CDR3: CASSPTEAGDTQYF; DNA: TGTGCCAGCAGCCCGACGGAGGCCGGAGATACGCAGTATTTT